These T cell receptor beta chains were read from a single sample in a study of shared clonotypes between healthy human individuals. Sequencing was performed with immunoSEQ multiplex PCR; in TCRdb, only in-frame clones are kept and a portion is missing. The repertoire includes fewer than 850,000 clones, less than 95% of them detected once, and 34% sits in the top ten. The sequenced sample consisted of memory CD8+ T cells from PBMCs. These receptors all come from a man aged 18-30 years in good health. Some clones in this sample may be carry-over from other donors' samples. Both conserved end residues are part of each CDR3. A D gene is named only where the DNA matches it firmly.

CDR3 protein: CASSPGGNEQFF
D gene: TRBD2
V gene: TRBV7-6
J gene: TRBJ2-1

CDR3 protein: CSVWSSGANVLTF
D gene: .
V gene: TRBV29-1
J gene: TRBJ2-6

CDR3 protein: CASSVEASGRARTQYF
D gene: TRBD2
V gene: TRBV9
J gene: TRBJ2-5

CDR3 protein: CASSSTGTASDTGELFF
D gene: TRBD1
V gene: TRBV28
J gene: TRBJ2-2

CDR3 protein: CASSLRDYEQYF
D gene: .
V gene: TRBV28
J gene: TRBJ2-7

CDR3 protein: CATSSDRADTQYF
D gene: TRBD1
V gene: TRBV15
J gene: TRBJ2-3

CDR3 protein: CASSLVHPYEQYF
D gene: .
V gene: TRBV11-2
J gene: TRBJ2-7

CDR3 protein: CASSQELSLALGEQFF
D gene: .
V gene: TRBV4-1
J gene: TRBJ2-1

CDR3 protein: CASSFWTSGYNEQFF
D gene: TRBD2
V gene: TRBV11-2
J gene: TRBJ2-1

CDR3 protein: CASSLTGELFF
D gene: .
V gene: TRBV6-5
J gene: TRBJ2-2

CDR3 protein: CASSVVVAGNEQFF
D gene: TRBD2
V gene: TRBV9
J gene: TRBJ2-1

CDR3 protein: CASSQAITGASYEQYF
D gene: .
V gene: TRBV4-1
J gene: TRBJ2-7

CDR3 protein: CATSRDRGVNYEQYF
D gene: .
V gene: TRBV15
J gene: TRBJ2-7

CDR3 protein: CASSEAYEQYF
D gene: .
V gene: TRBV25-1
J gene: TRBJ2-7

CDR3 protein: CASNSWGEKLFF
D gene: .
V gene: TRBV6-1
J gene: TRBJ1-4